The clone carrying this T cell receptor (beta chain) showed up many times. Its antigen is unidentified. These data are taken from a study of Graves' ophthalmopathy and Graves' hyperthyroidism. Findings of the study overall: Thyroid clonotypes that were expanded above 0.001 frequency mostly also appeared in blood.

Amplifying from RNA transcripts, the study obtained TCR beta CDR3 regions. HTBI primers primed a first-round RT-PCR, and a second-round multiplex PCR followed. TCRdb itself ran the multiplex PCR reads through MiXCR, one entry per CDR3 protein. The table shows 350,000 to 400,000 distinct CDR3 sequences, with about 16% occurring only once. The CDR3 totals 14 residues. The ends were cut back, 5 bases at V and 12 bases at J, with 23 bases in the middle. This receptor was identified in a woman aged 18-30 years with stable Graves' hyperthyroidism. Specimen: peripheral blood. This chain joins TRBV12-3 or TRBV12-4 and TRBJ2-7; a weak D match, TRBD1 (6 bases). The CDR3 loop reads CASSRGDTNSARYF. The CDR3 DNA follows: TGTGCCAGCAGTAGAGGGGACACAAATTCGGCCAGGTACTTC.